This record covers a single T cell receptor beta chain. This sample was included in a study of control samples from healthy donors and cancer patients. Germline values: CDR1 SQVTM, CDR2 ANQGSEA. The CDR3 runs to 13 residues. Trimming removed 4 bases from V and 6 bases from J, with 13 bases in between. Repertoires were generated with immunoSEQ multiplex PCR, while TCRdb's copy carries only in-frame clones and drops some. Of more than 75,000 clones in the sample, roughly 83% were seen once. The clonotype was recovered from a woman in her twenties or thirties in good health. The rearrangement joins TRBV29-1 to TRBJ1-5; D might be TRBD1 (6 bases). The specimen was blood. The chain's CDR3 is CSVAEQGGQPQHF. For the CDR3, the DNA is TGCAGCGTTGCTGAACAGGGAGGTCAGCCCCAGCATTTT.